This entry lists 18 T cell receptor beta chains sequenced from one sample in a study of T cells in Graves' hyperthyroidism and ophthalmopathy. Researchers amplified the TCR beta CDR3 regions from RNA transcripts. The HTBI primer set served for first-round RT-PCR of the TCR CDR3. A single record per CDR3 protein comes from TCRdb applying MiXCR to the multiplex PCR reads. The sample shows more than 450,000 distinct CDR3 sequences, about 20% of them seen only once. Sequencing was done on a sample of blood. The receptor source for this set is a man aged 35 to 55 with Graves' ophthalmopathy.

This clonotype came up a few times. The chain has TRBV11-3 and TRBJ2-1; 10 bases are a match to TRBD2. CDR3 size: 15 residues. With V trimmed by 6 bases and J by 3 bases, 5 bases remained unmatched. Germline CDR1 SGHNT, CDR2 YENEEA. CDR3: CASSSSGSNYNEQFF. The CDR3 DNA reads as TGTGCCAGCAGTTCTAGCGGGAGTAACTACAATGAGCAGTTCTTC. The entire variable domain, with the rest obtained from reference TRBV11-3 and TRBJ2-1, is as follows: EAGVVQSPRYKIIEKKQPVAFWCNPISGHNTLYWYLQNLGQGPELLIRYENEEAVDDSQLPKDRFSAERLKGVDSTLKIQPAELGDSAVYLCASSSSGSNYNEQFFGPGTRLTVL.

As to this clonotype: A much larger clone lies a single base off, so this may be a read error. The genes are TRBV2 and TRBJ1-3; D is uncertain. From germline, CDR1 is SNHLY and CDR2 FYNNEI. The CDR3 runs to 14 residues. CDR3 coding DNA: TGTGGCAGCAGTGAGACAATCTCTGGAAACACCATATATTTT. Its translation: CGSSETISGNTIYF.

The chain employs TRBV5-1 and TRBJ2-1, with 10 bases identical to TRBD1. V shed 0 bases, J shed 7 bases, and the junction held 7 bases outside the gene matches. CDR1 is SGHRS and CDR2 is YFSETQ in the germline V gene. There are 16 residues in the CDR3. CDR3 sequence reads: CASSLVGQGFGNEQFF. The CDR3 region has the DNA TGCGCCAGCAGCTTGGTGGGACAGGGGTTTGGGAATGAGCAGTTCTTC.

This chain joins TRBV12-5 and TRBJ2-1; D ambiguous. Germline lookup yields CDR1 LGHNT and CDR2 FRNRAP. V lost 7 bases, J lost 5 bases, and 18 bases lay in between. This CDR3 comprises 15 residues. Here the CDR3 DNA reads TGTGCTAGTGTTCCCCCCGTGGGGTTCCACAATGAGCAGTTCTTC. As protein: CASVPPVGFHNEQFF.

This clonotype has ten or more counts. The V gene is TRBV6-1, the J gene TRBJ2-2; no firm D call. CDR3 length: 15 amino acids. The V end was cut by 5 bases, the J end by 2 bases, with 12 bases between. The germline gives CDR1 MNHNS, CDR2 SASEGT. CDR3 protein: CASSRAAVNTGELFF. As DNA, the CDR3 is TGTGCCAGCAGTAGAGCTGCAGTTAACACCGGGGAGCTGTTTTTT.

The CDR3 sequence: CASAGHLSNQPQHF. CDR3 in DNA: TGTGCCAGCGCGGGACACCTTAGCAATCAGCCCCAGCATTTT. The chain recombines TRBV5-4 with TRBJ1-5, with a tentative D call TRBD1 (6 bases). CDR3 length equals 14 residues. The V end lost 7 bases, the J end lost 0 bases, and 11 bases lay between the germline ends. CDR1 SGHNT and CDR2 YYREEE come from the germline V gene (reference sequence).

CDR3 DNA sequence: TGTGCCAGCAGCTTAATTAGCGGGGTCCCCGGGGAGCTGTTTTTT. Translation: CASSLISGVPGELFF. V is TRBV7-2 and J is TRBJ2-2; 8 bases are a match to TRBD2. There are 15 residues in the CDR3. V was clipped by 2 bases and J by 6 bases; unmatched bases: 5. Germline V CDR1 and CDR2: SGHTA, FQGNSA.

V is TRBV9 and J is TRBJ2-2; D ambiguous. The CDR3 is made up of 14 amino acids. Germline CDR1 reads SGDLS; CDR2 reads YYNGEE. Deletions cut 0 bases from V and 2 bases from J, with 5 bases between. The CDR3: CASSVVPNTGELFF. The CDR3 coding sequence is TGTGCCAGCAGCGTAGTGCCCAACACCGGGGAGCTGTTTTTT.

Ten or more counts support this clonotype. V usage is TRBV5-1 and J usage is TRBJ2-1, with 7 bases matching TRBD1. Trimming cost V 4 bases and J 10 bases; bases outside gene matches: 11. The length of the CDR3 is 14 residues. CDR1 is SGHRS, CDR2 YFSETQ, per germline. The CDR3 loop is CASSTGQDIREQFF. CDR3 coding DNA: TGCGCCAGCAGCACCGGACAGGACATTCGAGAGCAGTTCTTC.

Concerning this clonotype: Possible read error: a much larger clone is one base away. The chain links TRBV5-1 to TRBJ1-1; no firm D call. Germline V lookup: CDR1 SGHRS, CDR2 YFSETQ. CDR3 size: 16 residues. CDR3 in amino acids: CASSPAGGRLNAEAFF. CDR3 bases: TGCGCCAGCAGTCCCGCCGGAGGGCGCCTGAACGCTGAAGCTTTCTTT.

This clonotype has just a few counts. The chain carries TRBV7-2 and TRBJ2-1; 10 nucleotides line up with TRBD2. The CDR3 is 16 residues long. The germline CDR1 and CDR2 sequences are SGHTA and FQGNSA. V dropped 2 bases and J dropped 4; count of bases not matched to a gene: 5. The CDR3 loop is CASSLISSGRYNEQFF. The DNA for the CDR3 is TGTGCCAGCAGCTTAATTAGTAGCGGGAGGTACAATGAGCAGTTCTTC. Full variable domain (remainder filled in from reference TRBV7-2 and TRBJ2-1): GAGVSQSPSNKVTEKGKDVELRCDPISGHTALYWYRQSLGQGLEFLIYFQGNSAPDKSGLPSDRFSAERTGGSVSTLTIQRTQQEDSAVYLCASSLISSGRYNEQFFGPGTRLTVL.

The table lists this clonotype with a few counts. The V gene is TRBV12-3 or TRBV12-4, the J gene TRBJ1-5; TRBD1 matches at 7 bases. The CDR3 is made up of 15 amino acids. J was trimmed by 3 bases and V by 6 bases; bases with no gene match: 8. DNA of the CDR3: TGTGCCAGCAGCACCGGGACAGACTACAATCAGCCCCAGCATTTT. Amino acid sequence: CASSTGTDYNQPQHF.

CDR3 sequence: CASSQEFRGMWVAYTF. Written as DNA, the CDR3 is TGCGCCAGCAGCCAAGAATTCCGGGGGATGTGGGTTGCCTACACCTTC. This chain joins TRBV4-1 and TRBJ1-2; D might be TRBD1 (5 bases). Trimming stripped 0 bases from V and 10 bases from J, with 21 bases between. This CDR3 region has 16 residues. Germline V lookup: CDR1 MGHRA, CDR2 YSYEKL.

This clonotype was observed many times. The V and J genes are TRBV28 and TRBJ2-7; TRBD2 agrees at 13 bases. Germline values: CDR1 MDHEN, CDR2 SYDVKM. The CDR3 runs 16 residues. The V and J ends lost 4 bases and 4 bases, in that order; junction bases with no gene match: 7. The DNA of the CDR3 is TGTGCCAGCAGTTCCGACTTGACTAGCGGGAGGTACGAGCAGTACTTC. Protein: CASSSDLTSGRYEQYF.

The table lists this clonotype with many counts. The gene calls are TRBV5-5 and TRBJ2-1, with a possible D match to TRBD1 (6 bases). The CDR3 sequence is 13 residues long. The V end lost 4 bases, the J end lost 7 bases, and 12 bases lay between the germline ends. CDR1 and CDR2 from the germline V gene are SGHKS and YYEKEE (reference sequence). CDR3 bases: TGTGCCAGCAGCGGGGACACGGAAAATGAGCAGTTCTTC. This codes for CASSGDTENEQFF.

The sample holds many counts of this clonotype. V and J are TRBV18 and TRBJ1-2; D perhaps matches TRBD1 (6 bases). The V end lost 3 bases, the J end lost 6 bases, and 11 bases lay between the germline ends. Germline CDR1 and CDR2: KGHSH and LQKENI. This CDR3 region has 13 residues. CDR3 bases: TGTGCCAGCTCACCGAACAGGGATCATGGCTACACCTTC. Its protein product is CASSPNRDHGYTF.

This clonotype has more than one count but fewer than ten. The chain uses TRBV9 and TRBJ2-2; the D is unclear. The V gene lost 0 bases and the J gene lost 0 bases, with 12 bases spanning the gap. Germline V lookup: CDR1 SGDLS, CDR2 YYNGEE. This CDR3 contains 17 residues. The CDR3 sequence is CASSVARAGANTGELFF. The CDR3 DNA is TGTGCCAGCAGCGTAGCTCGGGCCGGCGCGAACACCGGGGAGCTGTTTTTT.

The chain uses TRBV10-3 and TRBJ1-2; tentative D call: TRBD1 (6 bases). In germline, CDR1 is ENHRY, CDR2 SYGVKD. With 6 bases removed from V and 4 bases from J, the gap between germline ends came to 9 bases. The CDR3 consists of 12 residues. CDR3 bases: TGTGCCATCAGACAACAGGGCTATGGCTACACCTTC. This translates into CAIRQQGYGYTF.